This is a list of T cell receptor beta chains from one sample in a study of blood T cell repertoires in COVID-19. The data were produced by immunoSEQ multiplex PCR, yet TCRdb's version contains in-frame clones alone and is incomplete. The sample yields about 200,000 clones, roughly 90% seen once. The sequenced material came from peripheral blood. These receptors came from a man aged 60-69 years who had recovered from COVID-19. CDR3s include the opening cysteine and the closing phenylalanine or tryptophan. The order of the fields is V gene, J gene, clone size, D gene, CDR3 DNA, CDR3 protein. The D gene is left open where the match is weak. Rows may omit the clone size; those that give it use once, few, many or a size class.

TRBV4-3	TRBJ1-3	once	-	TGCGCCAGCAGCCAAGATCCTCAGGGAACTGGAAACACCATATATTTT	CASSQDPQGTGNTIYF
TRBV14	TRBJ1-6	-	TRBD1	TGTGCCAGCAGACTCTCAGGGGGCCTTAATTCACCCCTCCACTTT	CASRLSGGLNSPLHF
TRBV6-2/TRBV6-3	TRBJ2-7	few	-	TGTGCCAGCAGCCCCAGGGGGGCCCCCTACGAGCAGTACTTC	CASSPRGAPYEQYF
TRBV9	TRBJ2-3	-	-	TGTGCCAGTTCAAGGGTGAGCGGGAGCACAGATACGCAGTATTTT	CASSRVSGSTDTQYF
TRBV18	TRBJ2-2	-	-	TGTGCCAGCTCACCAAGTATCCTACCCGCGAACACCGGGGAGCTGTTTTTT	CASSPSILPANTGELFF
TRBV5-4	TRBJ2-2	-	-	TGTGCCAGCAGCTCCGGGGGTTACACCGGGGAGCTGTTTTTT	CASSSGGYTGELFF
TRBV6-6	TRBJ1-5	-	-	TGTGCCAGCAGCCTGCCAGGGTTTACGAATCAGCCCCAGCATTTT	CASSLPGFTNQPQHF
TRBV5-1	TRBJ2-7	-	-	TGCGCCAGCAGCTCAACAGGGAAAGGCACCTACGAGCAGTACTTC	CASSSTGKGTYEQYF
TRBV20-1	TRBJ1-4	once	TRBD1	TGTCGAGGGGGCAGTAATGAAAAACTGTTTTTT	CRGGSNEKLFF
TRBV7-2	TRBJ1-5	-	-	TGTGCCAGCACCCGGGGGGCGGGGAGCAATCAGCCCCAGCATTTT	CASTRGAGSNQPQHF
TRBV27	TRBJ1-2	once	TRBD1	TGTGCCAGCAGTTTGGGACAGGGGAACTATGGCTACACCTTC	CASSLGQGNYGYTF
TRBV5-1	TRBJ1-1	-	TRBD1	TGCGCCAGCAGCCCCCGGACAGGGAACACTGAAGCTTTCTTT	CASSPRTGNTEAFF
TRBV27	TRBJ1-1	-	TRBD1	TGTGCCAGCACCAGGACAGGGGGGTACACTGAAGCTTTCTTT	CASTRTGGYTEAFF
TRBV4-1	TRBJ1-5	once	-	TGCGCCAGCAGCCAAGAGGGGGGATTTAGAAACAATCAGCCCCAGCATTTT	CASSQEGGFRNNQPQHF
TRBV4-1	TRBJ2-1	-	TRBD2	TGCGCCAGCAGCCAAGATGGGGTCAGCGGGGCCTACAATGAGCAGTTCTTC	CASSQDGVSGAYNEQFF
TRBV19	TRBJ2-2	once	TRBD2	TGTGCCACCTCCGTACTAGCGGGAGGTACCGGGGAGCTGTTTTTT	CATSVLAGGTGELFF
TRBV5-5	TRBJ2-3	-	TRBD1	TGTGCCAGCAGCAGGACAGGGCCGGCGACAGATACGCAGTATTTT	CASSRTGPATDTQYF
TRBV3-1/TRBV3-2	TRBJ1-1	-	-	TGTGCCAGCAGCCAGCGGACCGGGACGGGGGGCACTGAAGCTTTCTTT	CASSQRTGTGGTEAFF
TRBV20-1	TRBJ2-5	-	-	TGCAGTGCTCGGGACTCCCGGACCCAGTACTTC	CSARDSRTQYF
TRBV2	TRBJ1-2	-	-	TGTGCCAGCGGGAGGGACATCGTACGTGGCTACACCTTC	CASGRDIVRGYTF
TRBV18	TRBJ2-7	-	TRBD2	TGTGCCAGCTCACCGGGGACTAGCGTCTACGAGCAGTACTTC	CASSPGTSVYEQYF
TRBV25-1	TRBJ2-2	-	TRBD1	TGTGCCAGCAGTCCAGACAGGGGGAATTTGGAGGAGCTGTTTTTT	CASSPDRGNLEELFF
TRBV7-9	TRBJ1-5	-	-	TGTGCCAGCAGCCCTAACACAGGGAGCAATCAGCCCCAGCATTTT	CASSPNTGSNQPQHF
TRBV5-1	TRBJ1-1	-	-	TGCGCCAGCAGGAAGGAGGGGAAGAACACTGAAGCTTTCTTT	CASRKEGKNTEAFF
TRBV27	TRBJ2-1	once	TRBD2	TGTGCCAGCAGTTTAGGGGGACTAGCGGGAGGGTTTGGAGAGCAGTTCTTC	CASSLGGLAGGFGEQFF
TRBV18	TRBJ2-5	-	-	TGTGCCAGCTCGCGAATAGCGGCCCAAGAGACCCAGTACTTC	CASSRIAAQETQYF
TRBV7-2	TRBJ1-2	-	-	TGTGCCAGCAGCCTCGACCCCGATCGGAGAGGCTACACCTTC	CASSLDPDRRGYTF
TRBV4-1	TRBJ1-2	once	-	TGCGCCAGCAGACCAGGACAGAACCCCTATGGCTACACCTTC	CASRPGQNPYGYTF
TRBV18	TRBJ1-1	few	TRBD1	TGTGCCAGCTCACGGGACAGGGAAACTGAAGCTTTCTTT	CASSRDRETEAFF
TRBV7-8	TRBJ2-7	-	-	TGTGCCAGCAGCTTAGCGATGGGCCCCTACGAGCAGTACTTC	CASSLAMGPYEQYF
TRBV4-1	TRBJ2-5	-	-	TGCGCCAGCAGCCCCAGGGGTTTAGAGACCCAGTACTTC	CASSPRGLETQYF
TRBV5-6	TRBJ2-7	-	-	TGTGCCAGCAGCCTCTTCGGGTCTTACTACGAGCAGTACTTC	CASSLFGSYYEQYF
TRBV28	TRBJ2-1	-	TRBD2	TGTGCCACCCAGGGCGGGAGGGATGAGCAGTTCTTC	CATQGGRDEQFF
TRBV11-1	TRBJ2-1	-	-	TGTGCCAGCAGCTCGGGACTGGGAAAGCAGTTCTTC	CASSSGLGKQFF
TRBV2	TRBJ1-4	-	-	TGTGCCAGCAGTGATCAAGGGAGGGCTGAAAAACTGTTTTTT	CASSDQGRAEKLFF
TRBV4-1	TRBJ2-2	-	-	TGCGCCAGCAGCCAAGACGGTGTTCTAGTGGCCGGGGAGCTGTTTTTT	CASSQDGVLVAGELFF
TRBV5-1	TRBJ1-1	-	-	TGCGCCAGCAGCCTGGGGCTGCTGAACACTGAAGCTTTCTTT	CASSLGLLNTEAFF
TRBV19	TRBJ1-2	-	-	TGTGCCTCTGGACAGACCTATGGCTACACCTTC	CASGQTYGYTF
TRBV6-5	TRBJ2-5	-	-	TGTGCCACCCTAGGGGGAAAGACCCAGTACTTC	CATLGGKTQYF
TRBV4-2	TRBJ2-3	-	TRBD2	TGTGCCAGCAGCCAAGGACTAGCGGGCACAGATACGCAGTATTTT	CASSQGLAGTDTQYF
TRBV6-5	TRBJ2-7	-	-	TGTGCCAGCAGTCAGAACTCCTACGAGCAGTACTTC	CASSQNSYEQYF
TRBV7-2	TRBJ2-7	-	-	TGTGCCAGCAGCTCCGAAGGGGCGTCCTACGAGCAGTACTTC	CASSSEGASYEQYF
TRBV25-1	TRBJ2-2	-	TRBD2	TGTGCCAGCAGTGGCAGCGGGGGGGCAACCGGGGAGCTGTTTTTT	CASSGSGGATGELFF
TRBV28	TRBJ1-2	-	TRBD1	TGTGCCATCCCCCGAGGGAGTATAGGGGGCGGAGATGGCTACACCTTC	CAIPRGSIGGGDGYTF
TRBV5-1	TRBJ1-3	-	-	TGCGCCAGCAGCTTCGCAGGGAACTCTGGAAACACCATATATTTT	CASSFAGNSGNTIYF